This TCR beta chain was sequenced in a study of cytomegalovirus exposure and HLA in healthy donors. As for the study in general: Genotyping showed roughly 77% of 350 to 400 donors falling in the Caucasian-associated ancestry cluster.

The study's findings and limits: It was likely that a cluster of highly shared sequence variants was a sequencing artifact.

A word on this clone: What it binds is unknown.

Germline assignment: CDR1 SGHRS and CDR2 YFSETQ. The CDR3 runs 16 residues. Deletions cut 0 bases from V and 0 bases from J, with 10 bases between. PCR employed 60 Vbeta and 13 Jbeta primers. Sequencing was performed with immunoSEQ multiplex PCR; in TCRdb, only in-frame clones are kept and a portion is missing. The sample features some 110,000 clones, with 1% in its top ten. The chain links TRBV5-1 to TRBJ1-3; no reliable D call. Sample: PBMCs. The origin of this receptor is a man aged 18 to 30 in good health and CMV-seronegative. The CDR3 region is CASSLDVFGSGNTIYF. As DNA, the CDR3 is TGCGCCAGCAGCTTGGACGTCTTCGGCTCTGGAAACACCATATATTTT.